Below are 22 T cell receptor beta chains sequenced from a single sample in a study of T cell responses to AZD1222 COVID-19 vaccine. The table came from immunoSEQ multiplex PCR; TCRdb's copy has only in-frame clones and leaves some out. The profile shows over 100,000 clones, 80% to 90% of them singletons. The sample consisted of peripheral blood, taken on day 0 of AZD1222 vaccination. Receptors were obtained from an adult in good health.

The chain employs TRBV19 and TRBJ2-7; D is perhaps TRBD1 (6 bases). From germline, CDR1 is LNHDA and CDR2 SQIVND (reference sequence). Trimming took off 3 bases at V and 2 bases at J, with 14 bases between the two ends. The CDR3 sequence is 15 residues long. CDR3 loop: CASSIVGTPTYEQYF. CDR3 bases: TGTGCCAGTAGTATCGTAGGGACACCAACCTACGAGCAGTACTTC.

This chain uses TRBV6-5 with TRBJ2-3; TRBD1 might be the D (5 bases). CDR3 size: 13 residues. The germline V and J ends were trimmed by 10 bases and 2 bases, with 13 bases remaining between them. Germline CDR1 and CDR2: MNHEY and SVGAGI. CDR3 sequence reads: CATGSLYTDTQYF. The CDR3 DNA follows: TGTGCCACAGGGTCTCTTTACACAGATACGCAGTATTTT.

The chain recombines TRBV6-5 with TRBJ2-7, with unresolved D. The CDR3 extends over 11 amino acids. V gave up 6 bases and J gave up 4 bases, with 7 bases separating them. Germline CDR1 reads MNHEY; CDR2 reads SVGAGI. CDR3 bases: TGTGCCAGCAGGACATATTACGAGCAGTACTTC. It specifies CASRTYYEQYF.

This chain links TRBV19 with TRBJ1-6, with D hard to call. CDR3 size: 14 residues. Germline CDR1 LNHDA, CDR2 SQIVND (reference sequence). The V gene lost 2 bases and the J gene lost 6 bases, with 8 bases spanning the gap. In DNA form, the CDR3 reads TGTGCCAGTAGTATAAGCTCGGGTAATTCACCCCTCCACTTT. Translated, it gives CASSISSGNSPLHF.

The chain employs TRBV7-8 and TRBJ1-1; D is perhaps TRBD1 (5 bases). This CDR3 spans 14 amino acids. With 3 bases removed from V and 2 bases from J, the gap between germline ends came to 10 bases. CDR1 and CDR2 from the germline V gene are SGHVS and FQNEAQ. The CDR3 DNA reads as TGTGCCAGCAGCTTCGGGGCGGACAACACTGAAGCTTTCTTT. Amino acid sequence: CASSFGADNTEAFF.

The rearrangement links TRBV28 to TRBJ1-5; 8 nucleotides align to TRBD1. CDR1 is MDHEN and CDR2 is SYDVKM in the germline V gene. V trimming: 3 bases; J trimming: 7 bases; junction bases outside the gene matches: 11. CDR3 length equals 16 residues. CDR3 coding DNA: TGTGCCAGCAGTTTTTCAGGGGGCCTTGGGAGCCAGCCCCAGCATTTT. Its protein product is CASSFSGGLGSQPQHF.

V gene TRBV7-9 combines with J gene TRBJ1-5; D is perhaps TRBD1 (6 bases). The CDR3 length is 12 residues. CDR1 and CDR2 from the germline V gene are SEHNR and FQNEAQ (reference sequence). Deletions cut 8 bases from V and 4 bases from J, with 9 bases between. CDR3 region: CASARGNQPQHF. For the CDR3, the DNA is TGTGCCAGCGCCAGGGGTAATCAGCCCCAGCATTTT.

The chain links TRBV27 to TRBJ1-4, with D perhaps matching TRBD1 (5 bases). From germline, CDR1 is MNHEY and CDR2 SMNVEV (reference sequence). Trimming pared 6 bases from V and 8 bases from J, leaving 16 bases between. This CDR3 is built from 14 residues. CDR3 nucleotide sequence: TGTGCCAGCAGGCCCGGGGGGAGGGAGGAAAAACTGTTTTTT. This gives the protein CASRPGGREEKLFF. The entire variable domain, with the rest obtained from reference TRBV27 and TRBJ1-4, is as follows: EAQVTQNPRYLITVTGKKLTVTCSQNMNHEYMSWYRQDPGLGLRQIYYSMNVEVTDKGDVPEGYKVSRKEKRNFPLILESPSPNQTSLYFCASRPGGREEKLFFGSGTQLSVL.

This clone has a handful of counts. The DNA of the CDR3 is TGTGCCAGCAGCCTCTCCGACGGGGAGCTGTTTTTT. Protein product: CASSLSDGELFF. The chain employs TRBV7-9 and TRBJ2-2; D call uncertain. The ends were cut back, 5 bases at V and 7 bases at J, with 8 bases in the middle. CDR3 length: 12 residues. Germline V lookup: CDR1 SEHNR, CDR2 FQNEAQ (reference sequence).

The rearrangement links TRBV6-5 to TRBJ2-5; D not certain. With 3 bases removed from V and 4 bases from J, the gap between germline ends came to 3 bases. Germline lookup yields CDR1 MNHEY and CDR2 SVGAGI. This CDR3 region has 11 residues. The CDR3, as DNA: TGTGCCAGCAGTTATAGAGAGACCCAGTACTTC. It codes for CASSYRETQYF.

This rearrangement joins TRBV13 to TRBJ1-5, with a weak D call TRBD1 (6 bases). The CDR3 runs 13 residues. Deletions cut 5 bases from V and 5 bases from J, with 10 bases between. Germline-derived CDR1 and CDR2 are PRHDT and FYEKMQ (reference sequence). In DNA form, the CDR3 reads TGTGCCAGCAGCCTACAGGGATATCAGCCCCAGCATTTT. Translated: CASSLQGYQPQHF.

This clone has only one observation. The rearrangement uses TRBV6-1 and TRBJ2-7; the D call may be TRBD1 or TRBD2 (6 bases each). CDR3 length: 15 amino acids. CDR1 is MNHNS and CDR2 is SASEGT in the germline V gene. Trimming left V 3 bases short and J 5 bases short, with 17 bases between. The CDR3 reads CASSEPTGGWDEQYF. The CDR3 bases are TGTGCCAGCAGTGAGCCGACAGGAGGGTGGGACGAGCAGTACTTC.

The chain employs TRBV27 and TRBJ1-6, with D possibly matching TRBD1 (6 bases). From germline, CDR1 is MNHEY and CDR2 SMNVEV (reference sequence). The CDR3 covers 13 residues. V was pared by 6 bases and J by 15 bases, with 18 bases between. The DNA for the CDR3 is TGTGCCAGCAGGACACTAACCCCAGGGGTCCTCCACTTT. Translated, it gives CASRTLTPGVLHF.

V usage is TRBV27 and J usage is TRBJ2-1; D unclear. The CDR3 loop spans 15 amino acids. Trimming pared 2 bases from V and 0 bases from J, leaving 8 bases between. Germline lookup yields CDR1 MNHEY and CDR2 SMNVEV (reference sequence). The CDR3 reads CASSLKQPSYNEQFF. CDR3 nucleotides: TGTGCCAGCAGTTTAAAACAGCCCTCCTACAATGAGCAGTTCTTC.

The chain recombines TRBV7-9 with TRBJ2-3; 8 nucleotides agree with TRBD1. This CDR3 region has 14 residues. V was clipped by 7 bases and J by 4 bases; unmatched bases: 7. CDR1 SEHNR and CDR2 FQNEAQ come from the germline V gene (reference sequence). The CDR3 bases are TGTGCCAGCACCCGGACAGGGCGAGCAGATACGCAGTATTTT. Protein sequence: CASTRTGRADTQYF.

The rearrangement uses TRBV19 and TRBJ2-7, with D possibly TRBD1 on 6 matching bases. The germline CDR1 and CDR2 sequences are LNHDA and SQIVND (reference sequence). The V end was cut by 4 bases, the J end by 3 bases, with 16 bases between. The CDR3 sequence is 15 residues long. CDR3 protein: CASSTSTRGFYEQYF. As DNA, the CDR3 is TGTGCCAGTAGTACCTCTACTAGGGGGTTCTACGAGCAGTACTTC.

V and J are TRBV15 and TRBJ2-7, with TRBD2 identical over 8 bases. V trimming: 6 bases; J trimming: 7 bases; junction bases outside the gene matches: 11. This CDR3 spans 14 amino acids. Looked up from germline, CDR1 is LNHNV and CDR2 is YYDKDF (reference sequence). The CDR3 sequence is CATREGAGVGEQYF. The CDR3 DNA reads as TGTGCCACCAGGGAAGGAGCGGGAGTGGGTGAGCAGTACTTC. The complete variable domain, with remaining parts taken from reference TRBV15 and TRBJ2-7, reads DAMVIQNPRYQVTQFGKPVTLSCSQTLNHNVMYWYQQKSSQAPKLLFHYYDKDFNNEADTPDNFQSRRPNTSFCFLDIRSPGLGDTAMYLCATREGAGVGEQYFGPGTRLTVT.

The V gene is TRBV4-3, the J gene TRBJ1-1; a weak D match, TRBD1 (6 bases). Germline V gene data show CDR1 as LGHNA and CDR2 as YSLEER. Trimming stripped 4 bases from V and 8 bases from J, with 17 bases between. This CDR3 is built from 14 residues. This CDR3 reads CASSRNPRGGEAFF. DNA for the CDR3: TGCGCCAGCAGCCGAAACCCAAGGGGGGGAGAAGCTTTCTTT.

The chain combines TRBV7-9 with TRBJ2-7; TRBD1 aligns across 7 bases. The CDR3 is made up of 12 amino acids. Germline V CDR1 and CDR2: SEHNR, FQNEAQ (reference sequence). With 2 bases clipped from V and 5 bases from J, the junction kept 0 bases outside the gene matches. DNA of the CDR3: TGTGCCAGCAGCTTACAGGGGGACGAGCAGTACTTC. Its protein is CASSLQGDEQYF.

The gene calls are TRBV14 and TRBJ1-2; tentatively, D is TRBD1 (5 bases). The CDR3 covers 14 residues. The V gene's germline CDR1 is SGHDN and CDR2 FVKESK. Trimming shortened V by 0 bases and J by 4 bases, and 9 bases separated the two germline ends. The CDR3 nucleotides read TGTGCCAGCAGCCAAGAGAGCCAGGGCTATGGCTACACCTTC. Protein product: CASSQESQGYGYTF.

The CDR3 loop is CASSQRGGGKETQYF. In DNA, the CDR3 is TGTGCCAGCAGCCAGCGGGGGGGCGGGAAAGAGACCCAGTACTTC. The J gene is TRBJ2-5, the V gene TRBV7-9; 10 nucleotides align to TRBD2. Germline-derived CDR1 and CDR2 are SEHNR and FQNEAQ (reference sequence). This CDR3 is built from 15 residues. J lost 3 bases, V lost 5 bases, and 6 bases had no gene match.

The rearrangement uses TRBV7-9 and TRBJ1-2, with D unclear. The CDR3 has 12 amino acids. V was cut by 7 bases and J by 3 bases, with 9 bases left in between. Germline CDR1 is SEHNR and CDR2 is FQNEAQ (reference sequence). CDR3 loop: CASTKEYYGYTF. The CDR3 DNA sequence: TGTGCCAGCACTAAAGAGTACTATGGCTACACCTTC.